This is a list of T cell receptor beta chains from one sample in a study of blood T cell repertoires in COVID-19. Profiled with immunoSEQ multiplex PCR; TCRdb holds only in-frame clones, not every one. The table records roughly 230,000 clones, approximately 89% of them present only once. Material for sequencing was PBMCs or T cells enriched from blood (not recorded which). All receptors come from a woman aged 30 to 39 with acute COVID-19. Both conserved end residues are part of each CDR3. The D gene is left open where the match is weak. The size of a clone is reported for some rows only, either as once, few or many, or as a class for expanded clones.

j_gene | abundance | v_gene | d_gene | CDR3nt | CDR3aa
TRBJ1-1 | . | TRBV7-9 | . | TGTGCCAGCAGCTTAGTGGAGGGGGGGGTCACTGAAGCTTTCTTT | CASSLVEGGVTEAFF
TRBJ2-7 | . | TRBV18 | TRBD1 | TGTGCCAGCTCACCTGCTTCAGGGGGCGACGAGCAGTACTTC | CASSPASGGDEQYF
TRBJ2-1 | . | TRBV5-6 | TRBD1 | TGTGCCAGCAGCTTCAGGACAGGGCCCAATGAGCAGTTCTTC | CASSFRTGPNEQFF
TRBJ2-5 | once | TRBV5-4 | . | TGTGCCAGCAGCTTGCTCTTACAGGAAGAGACCCAGTACTTC | CASSLLLQEETQYF
TRBJ1-3 | . | TRBV2 | . | TGTGCCAGCAGTGAACCGGGGAGGGGAAACACCATATATTTT | CASSEPGRGNTIYF
TRBJ2-2 | . | TRBV5-1 | TRBD1 | TGCGCCAGCAGCTTAACGGACAGGGACACCGGGGAGCTGTTTTTT | CASSLTDRDTGELFF
TRBJ1-2 | . | TRBV10-3 | . | TGTGCCATCAGTGAGTTCCCAGATTTAAATTATGGCTACACCTTC | CAISEFPDLNYGYTF
TRBJ2-5 | once | TRBV25-1 | . | TGTGCCAGCAGTGAATCCTCCCTCTCAGCGTCGTACCAAGAGACCCAGTACTTC | CASSESSLSASYQETQYF
TRBJ1-1 | . | TRBV5-6 | . | TGTGCCAGCAGCTTGGAGACAGTCACTGAAGCTTTCTTT | CASSLETVTEAFF
TRBJ2-7 | . | TRBV6-2/TRBV6-3 | TRBD1 | TGTGCCAGCAGTACCCCGGGACAGGGGAGTGGCGAGCAGTACTTC | CASSTPGQGSGEQYF
TRBJ2-5 | . | TRBV7-9 | . | TGTGCCAGCAGCGTCCGGGATAAACAAGAGACCCAGTACTTC | CASSVRDKQETQYF
TRBJ2-2 | . | TRBV19 | . | TGTGCCAGTAGTATTCGGGGGGAGCTGTTTTTT | CASSIRGELFF
TRBJ2-5 | . | TRBV5-6 | TRBD2 | TGTGCCAGCAGCTGCTGGACTAGCGGCAAAGAGACCCAGTACTTC | CASSCWTSGKETQYF
TRBJ2-2 | few | TRBV6-2/TRBV6-3 | . | TGTGCCAGCAGTTACACAGATTACTACACCGGGGAGCTGTTTTTT | CASSYTDYYTGELFF
TRBJ1-2 | once | TRBV19 | . | TGTGCCAGTAGTATAGATCGGGAGGAAGGCTACACCTTC | CASSIDREEGYTF
TRBJ1-6 | . | TRBV7-2 | TRBD1 | TGTGCCAGCAGCACGAACGGGACAGGGGTTTCACCCCTCCACTTT | CASSTNGTGVSPLHF
TRBJ1-4 | . | TRBV15 | . | TGTGCCACCAGCAGACGCACAGGGCGGGCTGAAAAACTGTTTTTT | CATSRRTGRAEKLFF
TRBJ1-1 | . | TRBV7-2 | . | TGTGCCAGCAGCAATACAGGGCACACTGAAGCTTTCTTT | CASSNTGHTEAFF
TRBJ2-2 | . | TRBV9 | TRBD1 | TGTGCCAGCAGGAGCCGGGACAGGGTTACCGGGGAGCTGTTTTTT | CASRSRDRVTGELFF
TRBJ1-2 | few | TRBV27 | . | TGTGCCAGCAGGGACAGTTATGGCTACACCTTC | CASRDSYGYTF
TRBJ1-5 | . | TRBV18 | . | TGTGCCAGCTCACCAACGACAGAGCCTAGCAATCAGCCCCAGCATTTT | CASSPTTEPSNQPQHF
TRBJ2-7 | . | TRBV2 | TRBD1 | TGTGCCAGCAGGGCAGGACAGGGCGTCGAGCAGTACTTC | CASRAGQGVEQYF
TRBJ2-1 | . | TRBV27 | TRBD1 | TGTGCCACTACAGGGGGCGATGAGCAGTTCTTC | CATTGGDEQFF
TRBJ1-1 | . | TRBV7-9 | . | TGTGCCAGCAGCTTCGAGGGGAAACGGGGGGCTGAAGCTTTCTTT | CASSFEGKRGAEAFF
TRBJ2-3 | . | TRBV5-4 | . | TGTGCCAGCAGCGAAGGAGGTAGCACAGATACGCAGTATTTT | CASSEGGSTDTQYF
TRBJ1-2 | . | TRBV30 | . | TGTGCCTGGGGGCGGGGGGCCAACTATGGCTACACCTTC | CAWGRGANYGYTF
TRBJ1-1 | . | TRBV7-2 | TRBD1 | TGTGCCAGCAGCTCGGAGGACAGGCGGGCTTTCTTT | CASSSEDRRAFF
TRBJ1-2 | . | TRBV30 | . | TGTGCCTGGAGTGCGTCAGGGGCCCCGCTTGGCTACACCTTC | CAWSASGAPLGYTF
TRBJ1-3 | . | TRBV6-5 | TRBD1 | TGTGCCAGCGTAAGGGACAGAAGCTCTGGAAACACCATATATTTT | CASVRDRSSGNTIYF
TRBJ1-3 | . | TRBV5-1 | TRBD1 | TGCGCCAGCAGCGGGGGGACAGGGGCTGGAAACACCATATATTTT | CASSGGTGAGNTIYF
TRBJ2-3 | . | TRBV5-1 | TRBD2 | TGCGCCAGCAGAGGACTAGCGGGGGCGGATACGCAGTATTTT | CASRGLAGADTQYF
TRBJ2-7 | . | TRBV7-6 | . | TGTGCCAGCAGCTTGTTTGGGCCTTCCTACGAGCAGTACTTC | CASSLFGPSYEQYF
TRBJ1-1 | . | TRBV5-6 | . | TGTGCCAGCAGCTTGGGCGGGAACACTGAAGCTTTCTTT | CASSLGGNTEAFF
TRBJ1-6 | . | TRBV10-1 | . | TGCGCCAGCAGTGAAGGGGATTCACCCCTCCACTTT | CASSEGDSPLHF
TRBJ2-7 | few | TRBV5-1 | TRBD1 | TGCGCCAGCAGCCAAAATGACAGGGCCTACGAGCAGTACTTC | CASSQNDRAYEQYF
TRBJ1-6 | . | TRBV2 | . | TGTGCCAGCAGCCGTCCCCTTAATTCACCCCTCCACTTT | CASSRPLNSPLHF
TRBJ1-2 | . | TRBV19 | . | TGTGCCGCCGATCGGGGTGGCGCCTACACCTTC | CAADRGGAYTF
TRBJ1-1 | . | TRBV30 | . | TGTGCCTGGACGGCGGGACCCCTTAATACTGAAGCTTTCTTT | CAWTAGPLNTEAFF
TRBJ2-4 | once | TRBV20-1 | . | TGCAGTGCTATCAAGCTAGATCAGTACTTC | CSAIKLDQYF
TRBJ1-5 | . | TRBV7-2 | TRBD1 | TGTGCCAGCAGCTCTGAACCGACAGGGATTCAGCCCCAGCATTTT | CASSSEPTGIQPQHF
TRBJ2-7 | . | TRBV19 | TRBD1 | TGTGCCAGTAGTTCGGGACAGGGCTACGAGCAGTACTTC | CASSSGQGYEQYF
TRBJ1-1 | . | TRBV5-4 | . | TGTGCCAGCAGCTTTGACAGCTACATGAACACTGAAGCTTTCTTT | CASSFDSYMNTEAFF
TRBJ2-3 | . | TRBV7-9 | TRBD2 | TGTGCCAGCAGCCCCTGGGGGGGTGGCACAGATACGCAGTATTTT | CASSPWGGGTDTQYF
TRBJ1-5 | . | TRBV23-1 | . | TGCGCCAGCACAGGACTGTATAGCAATCAGCCCCAGCATTTT | CASTGLYSNQPQHF
TRBJ2-7 | . | TRBV7-9 | TRBD2 | TGTGCCAGCAGCCCGGGGGGGGAGCAGTACTTC | CASSPGGEQYF
TRBJ1-6 | . | TRBV6-5 | . | TGTGCCAGCAGTCCCATGAGGTCACCCCTCCACTTT | CASSPMRSPLHF
TRBJ2-1 | . | TRBV9 | TRBD2 | TGTGCCAGCAGCGTAGCAGAGACTAGCGGGGGACTCAATGAGCAGTTCTTC | CASSVAETSGGLNEQFF
TRBJ2-3 | . | TRBV5-1 | . | TGCGCCAGCAGCTTGACACCCGCAGGCACAGATACGCAGTATTTT | CASSLTPAGTDTQYF
TRBJ1-1 | . | TRBV9 | TRBD1 | TGTGCCAGCAGCGTATCAGGGGGGAGCACTGAAGCTTTCTTT | CASSVSGGSTEAFF
TRBJ1-4 | . | TRBV15 | . | TGTGCCACCAGCAGAGCTCCTCGAGTTGCAACTAATGAAAAACTGTTTTTT | CATSRAPRVATNEKLFF
TRBJ2-3 | . | TRBV7-9 | TRBD2 | TGTGCCAGCAGCAAGGGACTAGCGGGGGTTCCTAGCACAGATACGCAGTATTTT | CASSKGLAGVPSTDTQYF
TRBJ2-7 | . | TRBV25-1 | TRBD1 | TGTGCCAGCAGTCCCCCGGGACAGTCCTACGAGCAGTACTTC | CASSPPGQSYEQYF